Listed below are T cell receptor beta chains from one sample, sequenced in a study of response to subunit inactivated influenza vaccine. In TCRdb, the RT-PCR reads were re-called with MiXCR into one record per CDR3 protein. The sample has some 600,000 distinct CDR3 sequences, around 15% seen once. The sample in question was PBMCs from blood, obtained less than 15 days before vaccination. These receptors all stem from a man aged 50 or older who received an inactivated influenza vaccine. Both conserved end residues are trimmed from each CDR3.

TRBV4-2,TRBJ2-7,ASSPGLARYEQY
TRBV5-1,TRBJ1-1,ASSLTGTGGNTEAF
TRBV18,TRBJ2-1,ASSPPGNNEQF
TRBV18,TRBJ1-5,ASSPNLHSNQPQH
TRBV5-1,TRBJ2-3,ASSLAAGSTDTQY
TRBV27,TRBJ2-3,ASSSSLAGGITDTQY
TRBV20-1,TRBJ2-5,SARERLYPETQY
TRBV20-1,TRBJ2-5,SAAASGGIFQETQY
TRBV20-1,TRBJ2-5,SAQSGIVLETQY
TRBV12-3/TRBV12-4,TRBJ2-7,ASSFRAGVTYEQY
TRBV12-3/TRBV12-4,TRBJ1-2,ASSFRQEEYYGYT
TRBV12-3/TRBV12-4,TRBJ2-3,ASSLRGLAGVADTQY
TRBV6-2/TRBV6-3,TRBJ1-1,ASSYSSYQGYTEAF
TRBV6-1,TRBJ2-2,ASSAAFLIDSNTGELF
TRBV12-3/TRBV12-4,TRBJ2-1,ASSLLGVHYNEQF
TRBV6-5,TRBJ2-5,ASSYGGGMGETQY
TRBV21-1,TRBJ2-1,ASSKAKRRSSYNEQF
TRBV11-2,TRBJ1-2,ASSSRDRGGYT
TRBV5-6,TRBJ2-3,ASSLAGLVTDTQY
TRBV3-1,TRBJ2-5,ASSPYLSGTETQY
TRBV5-5,TRBJ2-1,ASSLDPGASYNEQF
TRBV3-1,TRBJ2-7,ASSQSEATYEQY
TRBV3-1,TRBJ2-7,ASSQGLGTISYEQY
TRBV27,TRBJ2-7,ASSFGLGEQY
TRBV20-1,TRBJ1-2,SARTTGGEGGYT
TRBV6-5,TRBJ1-4,ASSYFRPGQGGTNEKLF
TRBV7-9,TRBJ2-1,ASSLGLAATHEQF
TRBV25-1,TRBJ2-7,ASSRSGPGYEQY
TRBV20-1,TRBJ2-7,SARDQGAIYEQY
TRBV14,TRBJ2-2,ASSKHGGDPTGELF
TRBV25-1,TRBJ2-2,ASTPWAGRTGTGELF
TRBV4-3,TRBJ2-2,ASSQQGGLTGELF
TRBV27,TRBJ2-7,ASSSRTQSYEQY
TRBV28,TRBJ1-1,ASSLGGTFNTEAF
TRBV9,TRBJ2-5,ASSPVARAETQY
TRBV28,TRBJ2-1,ASNSGSDPF
TRBV4-3,TRBJ2-3,ASSQDIAGLADTQY
TRBV12-3/TRBV12-4,TRBJ2-1,ASSFPWGVEGGEQF
TRBV28,TRBJ1-1,ASTTSLNTEAF
TRBV6-5,TRBJ2-1,ASSYRLAGYNEQF
TRBV4-3,TRBJ2-7,ASSQDDRDGEQY
TRBV2,TRBJ1-2,ATQREGVFYGYT
TRBV20-1,TRBJ1-1,SASPGAHTEAF
TRBV10-3,TRBJ2-7,AIRMDRGRSYEQY
TRBV10-3,TRBJ2-5,AISDRKIGEETQY
TRBV6-2/TRBV6-3,TRBJ1-6,ASSYSRPGTGSSYNSPLH
TRBV12-3/TRBV12-4,TRBJ2-2,ASNPSANTGELF
TRBV6-5,TRBJ1-4,ASSYADRGVIKLF
TRBV20-1,TRBJ1-5,SARDFDGVRGQPQH
TRBV7-2,TRBJ2-3,ASSFRPTDTQY
TRBV28,TRBJ1-2,ASRGGWPAYGYT
TRBV7-9,TRBJ1-1,ATHNPGQGNTEAF
TRBV15,TRBJ2-7,ATSRDIWGDGEQY
TRBV7-3,TRBJ2-1,ASSSASGRANEQF
TRBV27,TRBJ2-3,ASTWGGGDTQY
TRBV4-2,TRBJ1-2,ASSRDRANYGYT
TRBV10-3,TRBJ2-5,AISEGGWYQETQY
TRBV11-1,TRBJ2-5,ASSLRVGITKETQY
TRBV11-1,TRBJ2-6,ASSLGLGGANVLT
TRBV7-9,TRBJ2-7,ATDDPNRVSSYEQY